This TCR beta chain was captured in a study of CD8 T cells in Susac syndrome. Notes on the study in general: A relatively small number of individuals underwent TCR sequencing and HLA analysis.

A quantity of about 0.5 to 1 ug RNA underwent reverse transcription using random hexamers. TCR beta CDR3 was amplified by immunoSEQ multiplex PCR. This amplification extended across 54 Vbeta and 13 Jbeta segments. TCRdb re-called the immunoSEQ multiplex PCR reads with MiXCR, one entry per CDR3 protein. The sample holds under 80,000 distinct CDR3 sequences, approximately 94% seen once. Sequencing of TCR beta was undertaken in CD8+ and CD4+ T cells derived from blood. Both CD4+ and CD8+ T cells were negatively isolated, and TEMRA cells underwent FACS enrichment. There are 18 residues in the CDR3. V dropped 0 bases and J dropped 5 bases, with 22 bases sitting between them. Germline CDR1 SGHDN, CDR2 FVKESK. The sample holds one count of this clonotype. What it recognizes is unknown.

The source is a human donor with multiple sclerosis. V gene TRBV14 combines with J gene TRBJ2-5; D assignment may be TRBD1 or TRBD2 (5 bases each). Input material: CD8+ T cells from PBMCs. The CDR3, as DNA: TGTGCCAGCAGCCAAGAGGGGGAATTGGGGCGGAGATGGGAGACCCAGTACTTC. It yields the protein CASSQEGELGRRWETQYF.